A single TCR beta chain is shown here with its context. Its specificity is not known. At the DNA level, this CDR3 is encoded by other sequences in the same sample as well. Time point in this sample: week 23, last vaccination. The study gave 300 ug of mutant IDH1 20-mer peptide per vaccine dose, with topical imiquimod. These data are taken from a study of a mutant IDH1 vaccine in newly diagnosed glioma. Clones were read by immunoSEQ multiplex PCR, and TCRdb kept only the in-frame ones, dropping some. The sample carries roughly 60,000 clones, 75% to 90% recorded once. This TCR came from a middle-aged man with glioma. This sample comprised PBMCs, obtained from a glioma patient whose treatment included an IDH1 peptide vaccine.

CDR3 residues: CASSLVGQETQYF. In nucleotides, the CDR3 is TGTGCCAGCAGCTTGGTAGGGCAAGAGACCCAGTACTTC. The V gene is TRBV5-4, the J gene TRBJ2-5; D not resolved. The CDR3 is 13 amino acids. Trimming took 0 bases from V and 2 from J, leaving 5 bases between them. The V gene's germline CDR1 is SGHNT and CDR2 YYREEE (reference sequence).